This entry describes one T cell receptor (beta chain). Its target is not known. This sample is part of a study of T cell responses to AZD1222 COVID-19 vaccine. The table came from immunoSEQ multiplex PCR; TCRdb's copy has only in-frame clones and leaves some out. The sample has roughly 110,000 clones, 80% to 95% seen once; the top ten hold 7% to 9%. Findings and caveats of the study: Just a handful of people given AZD1222 tested seropositive at baseline.

This CDR3 comprises 11 residues. Germline V gene sequence: CDR1 DFQATT, CDR2 SNEGSKA (reference sequence). V was cut by 2 bases and J by 9 bases, with 9 bases left in between. The clonotype originates from an adult who received the AZD1222 COVID-19 vaccine. The rearrangement uses TRBV20-1 and TRBJ2-3; no clear D. The source material was peripheral blood, sampled 28 days after the second AZD1222 dose. This CDR3 is CSARMAQTQYF. The CDR3 coding sequence is TGCAGTGCTAGAATGGCCCAAACGCAGTATTTT.